The 14 T cell receptor beta chains below all came from one sample that was sequenced in a study of blood T cells in healthy people across ages. A J-beta primer mix and a sample-barcoded 5' primer were used in a second PCR of about 6 to 12 cycles. TCRdb used MiXCR to reprocess the 5' RACE reads, holding one entry per CDR3 protein. The data contain hundreds of thousands of distinct CDR3 sequences, about 30% of them singletons. Sequencing input: blood. The source of these receptors is a woman older than 75 in good health.

The J gene is TRBJ2-3, the V gene TRBV4-2; D is unclear. Looked up from germline, CDR1 is LGHNA and CDR2 is YNFKEQ. V shed 0 bases and J shed 9 bases, with 25 bases lying between them. The CDR3 runs to 18 residues. The CDR3 is CASSQDTGPASRRGTQYF. The CDR3 region has the DNA TGTGCCAGCAGCCAAGATACTGGCCCAGCGAGCCGGCGAGGCACGCAGTATTTT.

This clonotype was seen many times. V and J are TRBV5-1 and TRBJ2-5; D gene ambiguous. V was cut by 0 bases and J by 2 bases, with 5 bases left in between. CDR3 length: 13 residues. Germline V gene lookup returns CDR1 SGHRS and CDR2 YFSETQ. The CDR3 loop reads CASSLGIQETQYF. CDR3 sequence (DNA): TGCGCCAGCAGCTTGGGCATTCAAGAGACCCAGTACTTC.

This clonotype was picked up many times. The gene calls are TRBV7-8 and TRBJ2-7, with a weak D call TRBD2 (7 bases). The CDR3 is made up of 13 amino acids. The V end was cut by 3 bases, the J end by 5 bases, with 11 bases between. Germline loops: CDR1 SGHVS, CDR2 FQNEAQ. The CDR3 DNA sequence: TGTGCCAGCAGCTTGGGGGCGGGGGACGAGCAGTACTTC. Translation gives CASSLGAGDEQYF. The full variable domain, rest sourced from reference TRBV7-8 and TRBJ2-7, is GAGVSQSPRYKVAKRGQDVALRCDPISGHVSLFWYQQALGQGPEFLTYFQNEAQLDKSGLPSDRFFAERPEGSVSTLKIQRTQQEDSAVYLCASSLGAGDEQYFGPGTRLTVT.

This clonotype has a count of ten or more. This chain links TRBV7-3 with TRBJ2-3, with 8 nucleotides matching TRBD2. Germline V gene sequence: CDR1 SGHTA, CDR2 FQGTGA. This CDR3 contains 16 residues. V gave up 5 bases and J gave up 0 bases; unmatched junction bases: 7. In nucleotides, the CDR3 is TGTGCCAGCAGCCCCGGGACTAGAGCTAGCACAGATACGCAGTATTTT. It translates to CASSPGTRASTDTQYF.

This clonotype was recorded a few times. This rearrangement joins TRBV20-1 to TRBJ2-1; weak D call: TRBD2 (7 bases). The V end was cut by 6 bases, the J end by 10 bases, with 22 bases between. The germline V gene has CDR1 DFQATT and CDR2 SNEGSKA (reference sequence). CDR3 length: 14 residues. In nucleotides, the CDR3 is TGCAGTGCCCGACCCGGCGGGGGCCCACAGGAGCAGTTCTTC. It encodes CSARPGGGPQEQFF.

This clonotype occurred many times. The chain couples TRBV6-2 or TRBV6-3 to TRBJ2-7; 8 bases fit TRBD1. The CDR3 runs 16 residues. The trim removed 7 bases at V and 1 base at J, leaving 12 bases unmatched. CDR1 is MNHEY and CDR2 is SVGEGT in the germline V gene. This CDR3 is CASTPAGTGISYEQYF. CDR3 DNA: TGTGCCAGCACTCCGGCCGGGACAGGTATATCCTACGAGCAGTACTTC.

Worth noting for this clonotype: One junction end does not reproduce the germline sequence, and a read error may be involved. Written as DNA, the CDR3 is TGTGCCAGCAGCTTAGACCTGCGGGGTACCTCACCCCCCCACTTT. Its protein product is CASSLDLRGTSPPHF. V gene TRBV7-9 combines with J gene TRBJ1-6; D ambiguous. This CDR3 contains 15 residues. CDR1 is SEHNR, CDR2 FQNEAQ, per germline (reference sequence).

This clonotype came up many times. The CDR3 here is CSAEAGTYEQYF. For the CDR3, the DNA is TGCAGTGCTGAAGCGGGGACCTACGAGCAGTACTTC. The J gene is TRBJ2-7, the V gene TRBV20-1; 7 positions match TRBD2. The CDR3 extends over 12 amino acids. Per the germline V gene, CDR1 is DFQATT and CDR2 is SNEGSKA (reference sequence). The V segment lost 5 bases and the J segment 2 bases; nucleotides outside the gene matches: 3.

In its sample, this clonotype was seen many times. This chain links TRBV20-1 with TRBJ2-3; 8 bases line up with TRBD2. The germline V gene has CDR1 DFQATT and CDR2 SNEGSKA (reference sequence). The CDR3 has 14 residues. V was pared by 6 bases and J by 4 bases, with 9 bases of the junction left unmatched. CDR3: CSALTGRGADTQYF. The CDR3, as DNA: TGCAGTGCCCTAACCGGGCGGGGGGCAGATACGCAGTATTTT.

Ten or more counts support this clonotype. CDR3 sequence (DNA): TGTGCCAGCAGCTCCCTCTACGAGCAGTACTTC. The encoded protein is CASSSLYEQYF. The chain employs TRBV7-2 and TRBJ2-7; unclear D gene. The CDR3 length is 11 residues. Germline V gene sequence: CDR1 SGHTA, CDR2 FQGNSA. The ends were cut back, 4 bases at V and 3 bases at J, with 4 bases in the middle.

This clonotype was detected many times. The V call is TRBV5-1, the J call TRBJ2-7, with D possibly being TRBD1 (6 bases). V lost 4 bases, J lost 4 bases, and 15 bases lay in between. The CDR3 has 14 residues. CDR1 is SGHRS and CDR2 is YFSETQ in the germline V gene. The CDR3 protein is CASSGGLQVYEQYF. The CDR3 DNA reads as TGCGCCAGCAGCGGGGGCCTTCAGGTTTACGAGCAGTACTTC.

At least ten counts were recorded for this clonotype. The chain couples TRBV6-5 to TRBJ2-7; D may be TRBD1 or TRBD2 (5 bases each). The CDR3 is made up of 14 amino acids. The V end was cut by 0 bases, the J end by 3 bases, with 9 bases between. Germline CDR1 reads MNHEY; CDR2 reads SVGAGI. The CDR3 coding sequence is TGTGCCAGCAGTTACTCGGGGACCAACTACGAGCAGTACTTC. This translates into CASSYSGTNYEQYF.

This clonotype was recorded at least ten times. The genes are TRBV7-7 and TRBJ2-3; 12 bases match TRBD2. CDR1 and CDR2 (germline): SSHAT, FNYEAQ (reference sequence). The trim removed 6 bases at V and 10 bases at J, leaving 8 bases unmatched. The CDR3 is 14 amino acids. The CDR3 region is CASSPTSGGPPQYF. CDR3 coding DNA: TGTGCCAGCAGTCCGACTAGCGGGGGACCCCCGCAGTATTTT.

About this clonotype itself: It may be a read error: a sequence one base away is much more abundant. V gene TRBV20-1 combines with J gene TRBJ2-2; TRBD2 is a possible D gene (6 bases). The V end was cut by 5 bases, the J end by 5 bases, with 6 bases between. CDR3 size: 11 residues. Germline loops: CDR1 DFQATT, CDR2 SNEGSKA (reference sequence). CDR3 sequence: CSARGTGELFF. DNA for the CDR3: TGCAGTGCTCGGGGGACCGGGGAGCTGTTTTTT.